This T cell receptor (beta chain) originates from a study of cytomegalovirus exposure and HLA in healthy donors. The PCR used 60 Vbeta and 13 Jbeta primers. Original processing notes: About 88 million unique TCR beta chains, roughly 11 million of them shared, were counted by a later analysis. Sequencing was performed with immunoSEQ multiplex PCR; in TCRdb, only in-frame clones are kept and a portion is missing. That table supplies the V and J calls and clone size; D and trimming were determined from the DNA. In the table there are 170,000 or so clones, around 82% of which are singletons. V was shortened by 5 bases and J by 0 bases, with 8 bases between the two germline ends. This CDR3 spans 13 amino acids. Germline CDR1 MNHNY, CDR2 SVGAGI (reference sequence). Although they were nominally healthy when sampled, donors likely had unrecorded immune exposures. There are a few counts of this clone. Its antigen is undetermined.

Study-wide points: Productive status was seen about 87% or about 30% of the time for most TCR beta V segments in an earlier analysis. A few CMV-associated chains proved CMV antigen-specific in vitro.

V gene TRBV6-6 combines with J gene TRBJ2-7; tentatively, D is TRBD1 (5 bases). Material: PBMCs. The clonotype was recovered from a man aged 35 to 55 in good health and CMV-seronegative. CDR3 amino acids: CASSDSYSYEQYF. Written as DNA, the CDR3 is TGTGCCAGCAGTGACAGTTACTCCTACGAGCAGTACTTC.